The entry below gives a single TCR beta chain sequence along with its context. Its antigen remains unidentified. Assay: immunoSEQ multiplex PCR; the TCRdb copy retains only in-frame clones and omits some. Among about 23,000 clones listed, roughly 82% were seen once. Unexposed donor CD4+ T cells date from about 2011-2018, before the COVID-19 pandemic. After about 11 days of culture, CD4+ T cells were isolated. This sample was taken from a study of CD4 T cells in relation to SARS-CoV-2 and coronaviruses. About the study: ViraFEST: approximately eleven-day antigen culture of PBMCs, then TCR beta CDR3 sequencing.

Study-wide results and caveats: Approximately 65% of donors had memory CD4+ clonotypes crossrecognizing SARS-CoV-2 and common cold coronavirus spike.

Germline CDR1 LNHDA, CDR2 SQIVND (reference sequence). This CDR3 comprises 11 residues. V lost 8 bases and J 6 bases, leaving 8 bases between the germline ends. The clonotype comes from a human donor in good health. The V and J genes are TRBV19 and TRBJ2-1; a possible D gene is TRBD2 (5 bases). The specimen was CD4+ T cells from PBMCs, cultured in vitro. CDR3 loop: CASRGFNEQFF. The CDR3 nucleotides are TGTGCCAGTCGGGGTTTCAATGAGCAGTTCTTC.